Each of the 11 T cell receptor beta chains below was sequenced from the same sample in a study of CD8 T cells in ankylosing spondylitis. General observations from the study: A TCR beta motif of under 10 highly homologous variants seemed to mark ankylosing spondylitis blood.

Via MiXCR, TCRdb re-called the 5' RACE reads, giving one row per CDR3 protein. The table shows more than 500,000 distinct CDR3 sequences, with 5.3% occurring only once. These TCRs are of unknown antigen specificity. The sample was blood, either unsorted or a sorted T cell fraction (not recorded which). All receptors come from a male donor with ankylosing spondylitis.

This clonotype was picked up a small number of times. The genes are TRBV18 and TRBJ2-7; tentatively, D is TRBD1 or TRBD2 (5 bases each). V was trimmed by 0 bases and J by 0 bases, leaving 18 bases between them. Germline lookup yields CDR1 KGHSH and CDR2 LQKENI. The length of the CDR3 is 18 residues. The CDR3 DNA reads TGTGCCAGCTCACCACCGCTTGAGAGGGGTTGGTACTCCTACGAGCAGTACTTC. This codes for CASSPPLERGWYSYEQYF.

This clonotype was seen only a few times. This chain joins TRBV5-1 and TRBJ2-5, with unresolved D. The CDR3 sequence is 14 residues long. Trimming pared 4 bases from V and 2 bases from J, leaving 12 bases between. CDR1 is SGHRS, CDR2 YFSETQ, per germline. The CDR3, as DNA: TGCGCCAGCAGCCGAGGTTGGCGACAAGAGACCCAGTACTTC. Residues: CASSRGWRQETQYF.

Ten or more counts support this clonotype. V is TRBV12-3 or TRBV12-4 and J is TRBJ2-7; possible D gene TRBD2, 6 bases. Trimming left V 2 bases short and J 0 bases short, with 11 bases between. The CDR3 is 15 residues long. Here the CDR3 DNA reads TGTGCCAGCAGTTTAAGGCGGGGCCCCTCCTACGAGCAGTACTTC. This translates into CASSLRRGPSYEQYF.

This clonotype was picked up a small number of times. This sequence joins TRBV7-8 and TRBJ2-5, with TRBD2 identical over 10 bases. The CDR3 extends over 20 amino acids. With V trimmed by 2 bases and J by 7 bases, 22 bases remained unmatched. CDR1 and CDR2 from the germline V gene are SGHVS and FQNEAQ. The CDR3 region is CASSLHQRFASGRRGGTQYF. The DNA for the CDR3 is TGTGCCAGCAGCTTACATCAGCGGTTTGCTAGCGGGAGACGTGGAGGGACCCAGTACTTC.

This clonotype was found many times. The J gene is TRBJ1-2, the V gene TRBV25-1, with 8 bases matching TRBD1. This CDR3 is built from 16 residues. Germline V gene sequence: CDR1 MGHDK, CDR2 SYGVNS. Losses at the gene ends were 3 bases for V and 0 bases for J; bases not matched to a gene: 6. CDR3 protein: CASSDPRQGSNYGYTF. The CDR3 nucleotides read TGTGCCAGCAGTGACCCGAGACAGGGGTCTAACTATGGCTACACCTTC.

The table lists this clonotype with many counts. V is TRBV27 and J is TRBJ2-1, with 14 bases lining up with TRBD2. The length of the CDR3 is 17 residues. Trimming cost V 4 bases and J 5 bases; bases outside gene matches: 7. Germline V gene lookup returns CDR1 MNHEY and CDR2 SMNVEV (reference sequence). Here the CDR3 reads CASSWDRLAGGNNEQFF. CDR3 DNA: TGTGCCAGCAGTTGGGATCGACTAGCGGGGGGGAACAATGAGCAGTTCTTC.

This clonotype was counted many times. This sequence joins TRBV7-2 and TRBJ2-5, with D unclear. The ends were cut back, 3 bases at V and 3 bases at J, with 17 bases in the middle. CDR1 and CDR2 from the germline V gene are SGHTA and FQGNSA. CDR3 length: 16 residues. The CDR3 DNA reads TGTGCCAGCAGCTTGTTCATCACTACAGAGAAAGAGACCCAGTACTTC. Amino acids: CASSLFITTEKETQYF.

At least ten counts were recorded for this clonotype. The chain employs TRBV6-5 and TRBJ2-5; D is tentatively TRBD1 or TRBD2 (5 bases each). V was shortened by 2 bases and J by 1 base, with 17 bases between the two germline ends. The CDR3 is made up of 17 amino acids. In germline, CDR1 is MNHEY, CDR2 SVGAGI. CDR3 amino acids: CASSYAPVGGGQETQYF. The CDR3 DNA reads TGTGCCAGCAGTTACGCCCCGGTGGGTGGGGGCCAAGAGACCCAGTACTTC.

CDR3 region: CSARTLARSYEQYF. CDR3 DNA sequence: TGCAGTGCTCGAACCCTAGCGCGCTCCTACGAGCAGTACTTC. V is TRBV20-1 and J is TRBJ2-7; D might be TRBD2 (6 bases). V was shortened by 5 bases and J by 0 bases, with 14 bases between the two germline ends. The CDR3 spans 14 residues. Germline loops: CDR1 DFQATT, CDR2 SNEGSKA (reference sequence).

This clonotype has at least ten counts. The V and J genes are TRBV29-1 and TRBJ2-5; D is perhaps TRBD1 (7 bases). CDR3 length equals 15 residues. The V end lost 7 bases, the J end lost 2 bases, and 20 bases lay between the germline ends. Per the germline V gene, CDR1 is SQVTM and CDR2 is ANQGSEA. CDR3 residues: CSAFRQGGRQETQYF. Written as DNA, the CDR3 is TGCAGCGCCTTTAGACAGGGAGGACGGCAAGAGACCCAGTACTTC.

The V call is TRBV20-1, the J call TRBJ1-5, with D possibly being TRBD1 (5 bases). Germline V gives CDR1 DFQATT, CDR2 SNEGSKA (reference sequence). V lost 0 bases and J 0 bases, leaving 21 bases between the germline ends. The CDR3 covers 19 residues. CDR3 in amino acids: CSARDPLGAYGGSNQPQHF. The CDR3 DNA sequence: TGCAGTGCTAGAGACCCTCTAGGGGCCTACGGGGGTAGCAATCAGCCCCAGCATTTT.